This T cell receptor beta chain originates from a study of cytomegalovirus exposure and HLA in healthy donors. Turning to the study itself: HLA-typed donors contributed around 88 million unique TCRs, which were held in an early data release.

It was with 60 Vbeta and 13 Jbeta primers that the PCR ran. Produced via immunoSEQ multiplex PCR; TCRdb's table is partial and in-frame only. The sample yields over 15,000 clones, around 80% seen once. The length of the CDR3 is 13 residues. Trimming removed 2 bases from V and 4 bases from J, with 7 bases in between. Germline V CDR1 and CDR2: SGDLS, YYNGEE. The chain has TRBV9 and TRBJ1-3; D is unclear. The sequence was collected from a human donor in good health. The sample taken for sequencing was PBMCs. The CDR3 DNA reads TGTGCCAGCAGCGTTGCGAGAGGAAACACCATATATTTT. As protein: CASSVARGNTIYF.